The TCR beta chain under discussion was sequenced for a study of cytomegalovirus exposure and HLA in healthy donors. A few counts support this clone. With 1 base removed from V and 7 bases from J, the gap between germline ends came to 13 bases. The germline gives CDR1 MDHEN, CDR2 SYDVKM. The CDR3 covers 14 residues. The PCR employed 60 Vbeta primers together with 13 Jbeta primers. The protocol was immunoSEQ multiplex PCR, while the TCRdb copy is restricted to in-frame clones and leaves out a portion. Of some 170,000 clones listed, around four fifths are singletons. This chain joins TRBV28 and TRBJ1-1; possibly TRBD1 for D (5 bases). This receptor was identified in a woman between 45 and 65 years old in good health and CMV-seronegative. The sequencing sample was made of PBMCs. In nucleotides, the CDR3 is TGTGCCAGCAGTTTATTTGGCAGGGATCGTGAAGCTTTCTTT. Translating gives CASSLFGRDREAFF.